This record covers a single TCR beta chain. It has no known antigen specificity. No clone much larger than this one lies a single base away; base qualities are absent. Reading the germline V gene gives CDR1 MDHEN and CDR2 SYDVKM. The CDR3 goes from the cysteine to the phenylalanine over 15 residues. CDR3 DNA only is kept here, 45 bases in frame from base 1. V and J are trimmed by 6 bases and 2 bases, and the gene matches miss 8 bases of the junction. The collaborating institutions used their own protocols to collect whole blood in K2EDTA tubes. For TCRbeta analysis, collaborator samples were shipped as frozen whole blood, as isolated PBMCs, or as DNA extracted from either sample type. TCRbeta CDR3 regions were amplified from genomic DNA by means of the immunoSEQ Assay, a bias-controlled multiplex PCR. Per the original workflow: Nucleated cell counts per sample were estimated from amplification of reference gene primers within the assay. To quantify the absolute abundance of each unique TCRbeta CDR3 rearrangement, sequence reads were collapsed and filtered. For each sample, productive Simpson clonality was calculated by taking the square root of Simpson's diversity index across productive rearrangements. What TCRdb holds here is the immuneACCESS table cut down to in-frame rearrangements. Part of the clones is not present; checked against another copy, under half of the missing clones reflect an unresolved V gene, and the others are unexplained. Clonal size and the V and J genes are those of that table, whereas D and trimming came from the DNA. Across this sample there are about 84,000 clones, with 90% to 95% seen only once. Together, the top ten hold about 4.1% of the sample.

This sample is drawn from a study of blood T cell repertoires in COVID-19 (dated by TCRdb to the early 2020s). For the wider study: The collaborator samples originated in the United States, Italy and Spain and spanned the acute and convalescent phases of COVID-19. The prospective study material was composed of cDNA or gDNA derived from T cells, B-cell-depleted T cells, or PBMCs. Deeply sampled blood TCRbeta repertoires from subjects exposed to, actively infected with, or recovered from COVID-19 were included in the dataset. The repertoires were made available in a free public database intended to serve as a resource for research on the immune response to SARS-CoV-2. The samples were drawn from two sources: the first 160 participants of the ongoing ImmuneRACE study, and some 1,300 subjects contributed by 6 global collaborators. A de-identified subject ID, COVID-19 status, age in years and sex were almost always included in the sample metadata. Where HLA class I and class II types were available, the types were taken from metadata supplied by the sample provider, not from assay-based typing.

Beyond this particular receptor, the publication reports: The quantity of clinical and demographic metadata differed by source and by participant and was supplied without curation.

The V gene is TRBV28 and the J gene is TRBJ2-7, with 9 bases matching TRBD1. The material sequenced was peripheral blood. This clonotype was obtained from a human donor with active COVID-19. The donor label of this sample is uncertain. The nucleotides read TGTGCCAGCAGCTGGGACAGGGTCCCCCCCTACGAGCAGTACTTC. Its coded protein is CASSWDRVPPYEQYF.